Below are 12 T cell receptor beta chains sequenced from a single sample in a study of shared clonotypes between healthy human individuals. CD45RO-negative, CCR7-positively selected cells formed the naive CD8 fraction, excluding terminally differentiated effector memory CD45RA+ cells. Sequencing was performed with immunoSEQ multiplex PCR; in TCRdb, only in-frame clones are kept and a portion is missing. The sample has over 2 million clones; approximately 95% are singletons. Sequencing was carried out using naive CD8+ T cells sorted from blood. The receptors come from a man younger than 30 in good health.

This chain joins TRBV9 and TRBJ2-7; 9 bases fit TRBD1. CDR1 is SGDLS and CDR2 is YYNGEE in the germline V gene. The CDR3 spans 17 residues. V lost 0 bases to trimming and J lost 2 bases; unmatched junction nucleotides: 9. The CDR3 DNA is TGTGCCAGCAGCGTAGATGGGGGGACAGGGATAGCCTACGAGCAGTACTTC. Translated: CASSVDGGTGIAYEQYF.

The chain uses TRBV7-9 and TRBJ1-1; D unclear. V was clipped by 2 bases and J by 4 bases, with 5 bases between them. Germline V gives CDR1 SEHNR, CDR2 FQNEAQ (reference sequence). This CDR3 has 12 residues. The CDR3 loop reads CASSLQPTEAFF. In DNA form, the CDR3 reads TGTGCCAGCAGCTTACAACCCACTGAAGCTTTCTTT.

V usage is TRBV10-3 and J usage is TRBJ2-5; the D is unclear. The CDR3 totals 17 residues. Trimming stripped 0 bases from V and 4 bases from J, with 18 bases between. The germline CDR1 and CDR2 sequences are ENHRY and SYGVKD. The CDR3 sequence: CAISESSPGQLRETQYF. The CDR3 DNA sequence: TGTGCCATCAGTGAGTCGTCGCCAGGCCAACTCCGAGAGACCCAGTACTTC.

V gene TRBV7-9 combines with J gene TRBJ2-1; D is undetermined. Germline-derived CDR1 and CDR2 are SEHNR and FQNEAQ (reference sequence). V shed 5 bases and J shed 7 bases, with 12 bases lying between them. CDR3 length equals 13 residues. The CDR3: CASSPPGRNEQFF. DNA of the CDR3: TGTGCCAGCAGCCCACCCGGACGAAATGAGCAGTTCTTC.

This rearrangement joins TRBV6-1 to TRBJ2-7; a weak D match, TRBD2 (5 bases). Germline V gene lookup returns CDR1 MNHNS and CDR2 SASEGT. Trimming removed 3 bases from V and 0 bases from J, with 18 bases in between. This CDR3 is built from 17 residues. The CDR3 DNA sequence: TGTGCCAGCAGTGAGGTTTCAGCGGCCATATCCTCCTACGAGCAGTACTTC. Its protein product is CASSEVSAAISSYEQYF.

Turning to this clone: The identical CDR3 is also encoded by other nucleotide sequences in the sample. The chain is built from TRBV13 and TRBJ2-5; D not resolved. The germline V gene encodes CDR1 PRHDT and CDR2 FYEKMQ (reference sequence). The CDR3 is 12 residues long. Trimming removed 1 base from V and 5 bases from J, with 5 bases in between. The CDR3 DNA reads as TGTGCCAGCAGCTTAGTTTCCGAGACCCAGTACTTC. This encodes CASSLVSETQYF.

V and J are TRBV6-1 and TRBJ1-1; D is perhaps TRBD1 (5 bases). Germline CDR1 MNHNS, CDR2 SASEGT. Trimming left V 6 bases short and J 4 bases short, with 15 bases between. The CDR3 runs to 14 residues. The chain's CDR3 is CASRPLTQGTEAFF. The CDR3 DNA follows: TGTGCCAGCAGACCCCTTACCCAGGGCACTGAAGCTTTCTTT.

This clone appeared once. This chain links TRBV28 with TRBJ2-7; TRBD2 matches 11 bases. The CDR3 is 15 residues long. CDR1 and CDR2 (germline): MDHEN, SYDVKM. The ends lost 7 bases at V and 1 base at J; junction bases unmatched: 6. CDR3 amino acids: CASTTWTSGSYEQYF. In nucleotides, the CDR3 is TGTGCCAGCACCACGTGGACTAGCGGGTCCTACGAGCAGTACTTC.

The chain links TRBV4-3 to TRBJ1-1; weak D call: TRBD1 (5 bases). The V end was cut by 0 bases, the J end by 5 bases, with 13 bases between. CDR1 LGHNA and CDR2 YSLEER come from the germline V gene. CDR3 size: 15 residues. CDR3 region: CASSQEELGGTEAFF. CDR3 bases: TGCGCCAGCAGCCAAGAAGAGTTGGGGGGTACTGAAGCTTTCTTT.

The chain carries TRBV6-5 and TRBJ2-3; the D gene could be TRBD1 or TRBD2 (5 bases each). The V and J ends lost 8 bases and 5 bases respectively, with 17 bases between them. The CDR3 consists of 14 residues. From germline, CDR1 is MNHEY and CDR2 SVGAGI. CDR3 DNA: TGTGCCAGCGGCCCGGGACCCGGCGGAGATACGCAGTATTTT. Amino acids: CASGPGPGGDTQYF.

Comments on this clone: Other DNA sequences in this specimen translate into the identical CDR3. The chain couples TRBV30 to TRBJ1-1; a weak D match, TRBD1 (6 bases). V dropped 0 bases and J dropped 4 bases, with 6 bases sitting between them. This CDR3 contains 12 residues. In germline, CDR1 is GTSNPN, CDR2 SVGIG (reference sequence). The CDR3 region is CAWSVGGTEAFF. The CDR3, as DNA: TGTGCCTGGAGTGTAGGGGGCACTGAAGCTTTCTTT.

The rearrangement links TRBV13 to TRBJ1-1; 7 bases line up with TRBD1. V dropped 0 bases and J dropped 1; count of bases not matched to a gene: 8. The CDR3 has 17 residues. Per the germline V gene, CDR1 is PRHDT and CDR2 is FYEKMQ (reference sequence). The CDR3 here is CASSLGTGHGANTEAFF. Written as DNA, the CDR3 is TGTGCCAGCAGCTTAGGGACAGGGCACGGGGCGAACACTGAAGCTTTCTTT.